Presented here are 15 T cell receptor beta chains from one specimen sequenced in a study of T cells in pancreatic ductal adenocarcinoma. No neoadjuvant therapy was given to the selected pancreatic ductal adenocarcinoma patients before their surgery. Sequenced by immunoSEQ multiplex PCR; TCRdb stores in-frame clones only, minus some. Altogether about 100,000 clones are present, 90% to 95% being singletons, with the ten largest covering around 3.2%. The sequenced material came from PBMCs. Every receptor here comes from a human donor with pancreatic ductal adenocarcinoma.

The V and J genes are TRBV10-3 and TRBJ2-1; the D gene is possibly TRBD2 (5 bases). Trimming stripped 2 bases from V and 3 bases from J, with 11 bases between. CDR1 is ENHRY, CDR2 SYGVKD, per germline. The CDR3 extends over 15 amino acids. CDR3 DNA sequence: TGTGCCATCAGTGAGCCCCTGGGAGTCTACAATGAGCAGTTCTTC. It translates to CAISEPLGVYNEQFF.

The V call is TRBV27, the J call TRBJ2-1; the D is unclear. The germline V gene encodes CDR1 MNHEY and CDR2 SMNVEV (reference sequence). The CDR3 has 12 amino acids. Deletions cut 3 bases from V and 10 bases from J, with 10 bases between. The CDR3 is CASSFGPQEQFF. In DNA form, the CDR3 reads TGTGCCAGCAGTTTTGGGCCGCAGGAGCAGTTCTTC.

The chain employs TRBV5-6 and TRBJ1-2; TRBD1 aligns across 10 bases. The CDR3 is made up of 15 amino acids. Germline CDR1 is SGHDT and CDR2 is YYEEEE. The ends lost 0 bases at V and 7 bases at J; junction bases unmatched: 6. CDR3 loop: CASSLVTGGDFGYTF. CDR3 nucleotides: TGTGCCAGCAGCTTGGTGACAGGGGGCGATTTTGGCTACACCTTC. The full variable domain, in which reference TRBV5-6 and TRBJ1-2 provide the parts outside the CDR3, is DAGVTQSPTHLIKTRGQQVTLRCSPKSGHDTVSWYQQALGQGPQFIFQYYEEEERQRGNFPDRFSGHQFPNYSSELNVNALLLGDSALYLCASSLVTGGDFGYTFGSGTRLTVV.

The rearrangement joins TRBV2 to TRBJ1-2, with unresolved D. The CDR3 contains 13 residues. V dropped 7 bases and J dropped 4 bases, with 13 bases sitting between them. Germline CDR1 SNHLY, CDR2 FYNNEI. This CDR3 reads CASKLRFIYGYTF. The CDR3 DNA is TGTGCCAGCAAGTTGCGGTTTATCTATGGCTACACCTTC.

The chain links TRBV28 to TRBJ1-2, with 7 nucleotides matching TRBD1. CDR1 MDHEN and CDR2 SYDVKM come from the germline V gene. Trimming took 6 bases from V and 6 from J; bases not matched to a gene: 10. CDR3 length equals 14 residues. For the CDR3, the DNA is TGTGCCAGCAGGACAGGGAACACCCTCGATGGCTACACCTTC. It yields the protein CASRTGNTLDGYTF.

This clone was seen a handful of times. This sequence joins TRBV30 and TRBJ1-5, with D unresolved. V lost 7 bases and J lost 8, with 15 bases in between. Germline assignment: CDR1 GTSNPN and CDR2 SVGIG (reference sequence). This CDR3 comprises 12 residues. The CDR3 loop reads CASTWGEEPQHF. The CDR3 DNA sequence: TGTGCCTCTACATGGGGAGAGGAGCCCCAGCATTTT.

This clone came up once. The chain employs TRBV30 and TRBJ1-2; 11 bases map to TRBD1. The V segment lost 4 bases and the J segment 7 bases; nucleotides outside the gene matches: 8. The CDR3 consists of 14 residues. In germline, CDR1 is GTSNPN, CDR2 SVGIG (reference sequence). CDR3: CAWNRDRGVGGYTF. CDR3 DNA: TGTGCCTGGAACCGGGACAGGGGGGTAGGTGGCTACACCTTC.

V and J are TRBV10-2 and TRBJ2-1, with D perhaps TRBD2 (6 bases). The CDR3 extends over 12 amino acids. Trimming shortened V by 8 bases and J by 10 bases, and 15 bases separated the two germline ends. Germline loops: CDR1 WSHSY, CDR2 SAAADI. The DNA of the CDR3 is TGCGCCAGCGGCCAATCTGGGGGGGAGCAGTTCTTC. Protein sequence: CASGQSGGEQFF.

This clone was seen once. The chain combines TRBV5-1 with TRBJ2-1; tentatively, D is TRBD1 (6 bases). The CDR3 has 13 residues. CDR1 and CDR2 from the germline V gene are SGHRS and YFSETQ. Deletions cut 4 bases from V and 5 bases from J, with 10 bases between. This chain's CDR3 is CASSLNRDNEQFF. The CDR3 coding sequence is TGCGCCAGCAGCCTCAACAGGGACAATGAGCAGTTCTTC. The full variable domain, completed using reference TRBV5-1 and TRBJ2-1, is KAGVTQTPRYLIKTRGQQVTLSCSPISGHRSVSWYQQTPGQGLQFLFEYFSETQRNKGNFPGRFSGRQFSNSRSEMNVSTLELGDSALYLCASSLNRDNEQFFGPGTRLTVL.

This clone appeared once. This CDR3 is CASSQGGLKGRSNQPQHF. The CDR3 DNA follows: TGCGCCAGCAGCCAAGGGGGTCTCAAGGGGCGGAGCAATCAGCCCCAGCATTTT. The chain couples TRBV4-1 to TRBJ1-5, with a possible D match to TRBD1 (5 bases). V lost 1 base, J lost 1 base, and 17 bases lay in between. The germline V gene has CDR1 MGHRA and CDR2 YSYEKL. The CDR3 sequence is 18 residues long.

The J gene is TRBJ2-1, the V gene TRBV5-1; weak D call: TRBD2 (5 bases). V was pared by 4 bases and J by 3 bases, with 8 bases between. CDR1 is SGHRS, CDR2 YFSETQ, per germline. The CDR3 is 13 amino acids. CDR3 DNA sequence: TGCGCCAGCAGCCTCCGGGACTACAATGAGCAGTTCTTC. It specifies CASSLRDYNEQFF.

The J gene is TRBJ2-2, the V gene TRBV11-3, with 9 bases identical to TRBD1. Looked up from germline, CDR1 is SGHNT and CDR2 is YENEEA. The CDR3 is made up of 16 amino acids. The J segment lost 2 bases and the V segment lost 6 bases, leaving 7 bases of the junction unmatched. CDR3 nucleotides: TGTGCCAGCAGACTAACAGGGGGCGGTAACACCGGGGAGCTGTTTTTT. It specifies CASRLTGGGNTGELFF.

The rearrangement joins TRBV10-3 to TRBJ2-3; unclear D gene. This CDR3 spans 15 amino acids. The germline V and J ends were trimmed by 0 bases and 0 bases, with 7 bases remaining between them. The germline V gene encodes CDR1 ENHRY and CDR2 SYGVKD. The CDR3 sequence is CAISESATSTDTQYF. The CDR3 bases are TGTGCCATCAGTGAGTCAGCGACTAGCACAGATACGCAGTATTTT.

V is TRBV6-6 and J is TRBJ1-5; the D gene is possibly TRBD1 (5 bases). V lost 8 bases, J lost 0 bases, and 11 bases lay in between. The CDR3 is made up of 14 amino acids. In germline, CDR1 is MNHNY, CDR2 SVGAGI (reference sequence). CDR3 coding DNA: TGTGCCAGCGAGGACACCAATAGCAATCAGCCCCAGCATTTT. Translating gives CASEDTNSNQPQHF.

The J gene is TRBJ2-5, the V gene TRBV18, with D maybe TRBD2 (5 bases). Trimming took 2 bases from V and 3 from J, leaving 7 bases between them. The CDR3 has 13 residues. Germline V gene lookup returns CDR1 KGHSH and CDR2 LQKENI. CDR3 DNA: TGTGCCAGCTCACCATGGGGAGAAGAGACCCAGTACTTC. It yields the protein CASSPWGEETQYF.